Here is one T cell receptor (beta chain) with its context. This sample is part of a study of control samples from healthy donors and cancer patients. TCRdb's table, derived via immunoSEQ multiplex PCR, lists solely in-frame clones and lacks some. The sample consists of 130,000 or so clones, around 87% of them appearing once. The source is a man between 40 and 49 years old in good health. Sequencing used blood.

The CDR3 spells CSLAGLYEQYF. The DNA for the CDR3 is TGCAGCCTTGCGGGCCTCTACGAGCAGTACTTC. The J gene is TRBJ2-7, the V gene TRBV20-1, with D possibly matching TRBD2 (5 bases). The germline V gene encodes CDR1 DFQATT and CDR2 SNEGSKA (reference sequence). The CDR3 length is 11 residues.